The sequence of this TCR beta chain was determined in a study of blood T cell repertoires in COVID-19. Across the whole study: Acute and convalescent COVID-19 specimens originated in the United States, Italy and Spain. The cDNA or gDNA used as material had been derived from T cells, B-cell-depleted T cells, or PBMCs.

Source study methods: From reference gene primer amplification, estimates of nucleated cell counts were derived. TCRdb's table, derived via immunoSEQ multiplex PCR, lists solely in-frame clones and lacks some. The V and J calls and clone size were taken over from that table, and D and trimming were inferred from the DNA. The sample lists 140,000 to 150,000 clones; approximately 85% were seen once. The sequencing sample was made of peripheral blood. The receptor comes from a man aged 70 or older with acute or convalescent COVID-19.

The CDR3 DNA reads TGTGCCACCAGTGGACTCGGACTACAAGAGACCCAGTACTTC. Its translation is CATSGLGLQETQYF. The chain links TRBV24-1 to TRBJ2-5; possibly TRBD2 for D (6 bases). With 5 bases removed from V and 2 bases from J, the gap between germline ends came to 11 bases. This CDR3 comprises 14 residues. Germline V CDR1 and CDR2: KGHDR, SFDVKD.